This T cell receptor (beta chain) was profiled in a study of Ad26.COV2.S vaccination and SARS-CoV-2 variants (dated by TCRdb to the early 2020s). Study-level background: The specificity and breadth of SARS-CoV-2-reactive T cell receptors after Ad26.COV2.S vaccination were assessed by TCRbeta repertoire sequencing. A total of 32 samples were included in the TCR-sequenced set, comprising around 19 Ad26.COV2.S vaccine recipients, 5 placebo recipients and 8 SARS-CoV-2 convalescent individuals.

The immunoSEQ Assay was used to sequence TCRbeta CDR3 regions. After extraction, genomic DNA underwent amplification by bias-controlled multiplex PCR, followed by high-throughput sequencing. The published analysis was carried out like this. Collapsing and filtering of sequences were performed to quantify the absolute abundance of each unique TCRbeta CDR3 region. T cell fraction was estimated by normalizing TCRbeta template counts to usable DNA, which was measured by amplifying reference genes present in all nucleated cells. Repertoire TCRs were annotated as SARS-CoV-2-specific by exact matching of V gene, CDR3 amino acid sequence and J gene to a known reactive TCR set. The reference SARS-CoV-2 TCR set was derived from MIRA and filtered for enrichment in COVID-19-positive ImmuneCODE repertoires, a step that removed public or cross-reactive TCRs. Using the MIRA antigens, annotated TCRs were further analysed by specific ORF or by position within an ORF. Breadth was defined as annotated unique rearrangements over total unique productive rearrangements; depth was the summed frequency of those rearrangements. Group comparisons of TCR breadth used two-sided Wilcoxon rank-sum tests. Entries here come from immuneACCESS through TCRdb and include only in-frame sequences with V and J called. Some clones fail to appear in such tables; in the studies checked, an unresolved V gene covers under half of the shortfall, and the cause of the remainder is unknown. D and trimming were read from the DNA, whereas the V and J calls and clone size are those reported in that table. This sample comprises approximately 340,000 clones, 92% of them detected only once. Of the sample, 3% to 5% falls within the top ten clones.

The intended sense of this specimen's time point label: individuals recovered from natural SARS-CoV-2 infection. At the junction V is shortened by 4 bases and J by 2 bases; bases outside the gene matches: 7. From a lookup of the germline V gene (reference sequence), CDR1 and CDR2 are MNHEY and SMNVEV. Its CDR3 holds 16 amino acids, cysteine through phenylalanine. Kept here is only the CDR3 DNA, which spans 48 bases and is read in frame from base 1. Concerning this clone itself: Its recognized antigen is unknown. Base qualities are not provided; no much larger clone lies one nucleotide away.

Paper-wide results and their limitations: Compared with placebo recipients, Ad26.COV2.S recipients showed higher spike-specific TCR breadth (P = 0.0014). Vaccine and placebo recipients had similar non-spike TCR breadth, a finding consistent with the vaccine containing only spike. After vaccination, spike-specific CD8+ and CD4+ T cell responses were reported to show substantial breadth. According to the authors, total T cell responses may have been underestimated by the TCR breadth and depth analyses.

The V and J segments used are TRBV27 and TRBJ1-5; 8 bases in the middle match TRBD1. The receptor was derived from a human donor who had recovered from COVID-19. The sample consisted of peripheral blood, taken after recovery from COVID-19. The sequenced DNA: TGTGCCAGCAGTTCAAAAACAGGGGGGGGCAATCAGCCCCAGCATTTT. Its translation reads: CASSSKTGGGNQPQHF.